The 29 T cell receptor beta chains below were found in one sample sequenced in a study of CD8+CD57+ T cells in acquired aplastic anemia. Using genomic DNA as the template, TCR beta VDJ and CDR3 profiling was carried out. Each CDR3 protein is one row after TCRdb ran MiXCR on the reads. In the table there are a few hundred thousand distinct CDR3 sequences, about half of which are singletons. Patients selected for sequencing had displayed CD8+CD57+ cell expansion by flow cytometry. Sequencing was performed on sorted CD4+, CD8+, or CD8+CD57+ T cells (not recorded which) from PBMCs. All receptors come from a human donor with aplastic anemia.

This clonotype was seen ten or more times. The gene calls are TRBV7-8 and TRBJ2-2, with TRBD1 identical over 8 bases. V lost 7 bases and J lost 2; bases outside the gene matches: 9. The CDR3 covers 16 residues. Germline CDR1 reads SGHVS; CDR2 reads FQNEAQ. CDR3 coding DNA: TGTGCCAGCACCCATAGCAGGGGGCTTAACACCGGGGAGCTGTTTTTT. Amino acids: CASTHSRGLNTGELFF.

The chain employs TRBV19 and TRBJ2-5; 12 nucleotides align to TRBD2. In germline, CDR1 is LNHDA, CDR2 SQIVND (reference sequence). V was clipped by 7 bases and J by 5 bases; unmatched bases: 5. CDR3 size: 14 residues. CDR3 sequence (DNA): TGTGCCAGTATCCGAGGACTAGCGGGGGAGACCCAGTACTTC. It yields the protein CASIRGLAGETQYF.

The rearrangement uses TRBV10-3 and TRBJ1-5, with D possibly being TRBD1 (6 bases). There are 17 residues in the CDR3. Germline CDR1 and CDR2: ENHRY and SYGVKD. V lost 3 bases, J lost 3 bases, and 18 bases lay in between. The CDR3 bases are TGTGCCATCAGTGACAAACAGGGAGAAGGTAACAATCAGCCCCAGCATTTT. This encodes CAISDKQGEGNNQPQHF.

This clonotype appeared a single time. This chain uses TRBV10-3 with TRBJ1-1, with a possible D match to TRBD1 (5 bases). Germline V lookup: CDR1 ENHRY, CDR2 SYGVKD. This CDR3 has 15 residues. Trimming pared 2 bases from V and 0 bases from J, leaving 10 bases between. CDR3 DNA: TGTGCCATCAGTGAGAATCGGGGCATGAACACTGAAGCTTTCTTT. Translation: CAISENRGMNTEAFF.

At least ten counts were recorded for this clonotype. The chain recombines TRBV5-1 with TRBJ1-3; D unclear. This CDR3 comprises 11 residues. Germline V gene lookup returns CDR1 SGHRS and CDR2 YFSETQ. V was clipped by 6 bases and J by 3 bases, with 4 bases between them. CDR3 in amino acids: CASKGGNTIYF. CDR3 nucleotide sequence: TGCGCCAGCAAAGGTGGAAACACCATATATTTT.

Points on this clonotype: A junction boundary mismatches the germline segment, possibly from a read error. The chain carries TRBV5-6 and TRBJ2-7; no reliable D call. The CDR3 is 12 amino acids. The germline CDR1 and CDR2 sequences are SGHDT and YYEEEE. The CDR3 here is CASSVRRSEGNF. CDR3 in DNA: TGTGCCAGCAGTGTTCGCCGGAGCGAAGGGAACTTC.

The J gene is TRBJ1-1, the V gene TRBV9, with TRBD1 matching 7 bases. Germline lookup yields CDR1 SGDLS and CDR2 YYNGEE. Trimming removed 3 bases from V and 0 bases from J; junction bases left unmatched: 8. This CDR3 comprises 16 residues. CDR3 nucleotides: TGTGCCAGCAGCGAAGGACAGGCGACCATGAACACTGAAGCTTTCTTT. This gives the protein CASSEGQATMNTEAFF.

With respect to this clonotype: Possible read error: a much larger clone is one base away. This chain links TRBV20-1 with TRBJ1-1, with D possibly TRBD1 on 6 matching bases. Germline CDR1 and CDR2: DFQATT and SNEGSKA (reference sequence). The CDR3 has 15 amino acids. V was clipped by 6 bases and J by 4 bases, with 21 bases between them. The CDR3 here is CSATTGQEMSTEAFF. The DNA for the CDR3 is TGCAGTGCCACCACAGGGCAAGAAATGAGCACTGAAGCTTTCTTT.

This clonotype has just a few counts. The chain combines TRBV5-1 with TRBJ2-3; TRBD1 agrees at 8 bases. CDR3 length: 19 amino acids. Germline CDR1 and CDR2: SGHRS and YFSETQ. The V segment lost 1 base and the J segment 2 bases; nucleotides outside the gene matches: 15. This CDR3 reads CASSLSPRTGSYPTDTQYF. CDR3 bases: TGCGCCAGCAGCTTGTCGCCCCGGACAGGGAGCTATCCCACAGATACGCAGTATTTT.

This chain uses TRBV25-1 with TRBJ2-2, with TRBD2 matching 13 bases. Germline V gene data show CDR1 as MGHDK and CDR2 as SYGVNS. The J segment lost 7 bases and the V segment lost 6 bases, leaving 8 bases of the junction unmatched. The CDR3 runs 16 residues. In DNA, the CDR3 is TGTGCCAGCAGGGGGACTAGCGGGGCTTACGACGGGGAGCTGTTTTTT. Protein: CASRGTSGAYDGELFF.

This clonotype was observed at least ten times. The gene calls are TRBV7-6 and TRBJ2-7, with TRBD1 identical over 8 bases. The J segment lost 0 bases and the V segment lost 6 bases, leaving 1 base of the junction unmatched. CDR1 and CDR2 (germline): SGHVS, FNYEAQ. The CDR3 extends over 13 amino acids. Here the CDR3 reads CASRGQASYEQYF. The CDR3 coding sequence is TGTGCCAGCAGGGGACAGGCCTCCTACGAGCAGTACTTC.

With regard to this clonotype: It may be a read error: a sequence one base away is much more abundant. The CDR3 does not end in the conserved phenylalanine or tryptophan, so this is likely a read error. Because the CDR3's place on the DNA is in doubt, the DNA is left out and the CDR3 is given as listed by TCRdb. J is TRBJ2-1 and V is TRBV12-3 or TRBV12-4. The CDR3 region is 12 residues in length, termini included. CDR3: CASSYEAGQEFL.

This clonotype occurred a few times. This could be a read error, since a much larger clone is one nucleotide away. The V and J genes are TRBV12-3 or TRBV12-4 and TRBJ1-4, with D uncertain. V lost 4 bases, J lost 3 bases, and 3 bases lay in between. The CDR3 is 12 residues long. The CDR3 protein is CASSCANEKLFF. DNA of the CDR3: TGTGCCAGCAGTTGTGCTAATGAAAAACTGTTTTTT.

J is TRBJ2-7 and V is TRBV6-6; 8 nucleotides align to TRBD1. V trimming: 5 bases; J trimming: 6 bases; junction bases outside the gene matches: 9. This CDR3 is built from 14 residues. CDR1 and CDR2 (germline): MNHNY, SVGAGI (reference sequence). The CDR3 is CASSSDNTGGEQYF. DNA of the CDR3: TGTGCCAGCAGTAGTGATAACACAGGGGGCGAGCAGTACTTC.

For this clonotype: The junction shows a germline mismatch at one end, possibly a read error. The chain recombines TRBV7-7 with TRBJ2-7; 12 positions match TRBD1. CDR3 length equals 12 residues. Germline CDR1 reads SSHAT; CDR2 reads FNYEAQ (reference sequence). The CDR3 sequence: CASSRGTGGQYF. DNA of the CDR3: TGTGCTAGCAGTCGGGGGACAGGGGGCCAGTACTTC.

The rearrangement links TRBV5-1 to TRBJ2-6; weak D call: TRBD1 (5 bases). V gave up 0 bases and J gave up 0 bases, with 7 bases separating them. CDR1 and CDR2 from the germline V gene are SGHRS and YFSETQ. CDR3 length: 16 amino acids. CDR3 sequence reads: CASSLGGGSGANVLTF. Written as DNA, the CDR3 is TGCGCCAGCAGCTTGGGGGGCGGCTCTGGGGCCAACGTCCTGACTTTC.

This chain uses TRBV12-3 or TRBV12-4 with TRBJ1-1; tentative D call: TRBD1 (6 bases). The CDR3 extends over 14 amino acids. V lost 6 bases and J lost 6, with 17 bases in between. In DNA form, the CDR3 reads TGTGCCAGCAGCACAGACAGGTGGGGCGCTGAAGCTTTCTTT. It is translated as CASSTDRWGAEAFF.

The chain recombines TRBV7-3 with TRBJ2-7; D remains unclear. The CDR3 consists of 13 residues. Trimming pared 6 bases from V and 9 bases from J, leaving 18 bases between. Germline-derived CDR1 and CDR2 are SGHTA and FQGTGA. The CDR3 nucleotides are TGTGCCAGCAGTTATCGACGAGACCCCTGGCAGTACTTC. Translation gives CASSYRRDPWQYF.

This clonotype was seen a few times. A single base separates this from a much larger clone, so it may be a read error. The chain has TRBV6-5 and TRBJ2-7; weak D call: TRBD2 (5 bases). Germline assignment: CDR1 MNHEY and CDR2 SVGAGI. The length of the CDR3 is 11 residues. Trimming cost V 2 bases and J 9 bases, with 8 bases left between them. The CDR3 sequence: CASSYGGGQYF. The CDR3, as DNA: TGTGCCAGCAGTTACGGAGGCGGGCAGTACTTC.

The CDR3 nucleotides read TGTGCCAGCAGTGGGGGTGGCTCAAGCTCTGGAAACACCATATATTTT. Translating it yields CASSGGGSSSGNTIYF. The chain links TRBV25-1 to TRBJ1-3; D call uncertain. Deletions cut 4 bases from V and 0 bases from J, with 13 bases between. Looked up from germline, CDR1 is MGHDK and CDR2 is SYGVNS. The CDR3 extends over 16 amino acids. Looking up the rest from reference TRBV25-1 and TRBJ1-3 gives the full variable domain: EADIYQTPRYLVIGTGKKITLECSQTMGHDKMYWYQQDPGMELHLIHYSYGVNSTEKGDLSSESTVSRIRTEHFPLTLESARPSHTSQYLCASSGGGSSSGNTIYFGEGSWLTVV.

The V and J genes are TRBV29-1 and TRBJ1-6, with D unclear. This CDR3 has 14 amino acids. Trimming shortened V by 6 bases and J by 6 bases, and 15 bases separated the two germline ends. CDR1 and CDR2 (germline): SQVTM, ANQGSEA. CDR3 nucleotide sequence: TGCAGCGTCGCATCGACACGGCTTAATTCACCCCTCCACTTT. Protein sequence: CSVASTRLNSPLHF.

The V call is TRBV20-1, the J call TRBJ1-1; a weak D match, TRBD1 (6 bases). The V and J ends lost 6 bases and 3 bases respectively, with 14 bases between them. The length of the CDR3 is 13 residues. Germline CDR1 is DFQATT and CDR2 is SNEGSKA (reference sequence). The CDR3 DNA reads TGCAGTGCCCCGACGGGGGGCCACACTGAAGCTTTCTTT. Translating it yields CSAPTGGHTEAFF.

The genes are TRBV19 and TRBJ1-2, with D perhaps TRBD1 (6 bases). V was trimmed by 6 bases and J by 5 bases, leaving 10 bases between them. CDR3 size: 12 residues. Germline V gene lookup returns CDR1 LNHDA and CDR2 SQIVND (reference sequence). DNA for the CDR3: TGTGCCAGTAGGCCAGGGGAATATGGCTACACCTTC. As protein: CASRPGEYGYTF.

This clonotype occurred many times. This chain joins TRBV9 and TRBJ2-1; TRBD2 matches at 13 bases. The trim removed 6 bases at V and 10 bases at J, leaving 19 bases unmatched. The length of the CDR3 is 18 residues. Per the germline V gene, CDR1 is SGDLS and CDR2 is YYNGEE. CDR3 sequence reads: CASTSPRTVGTSGDEQFF. The CDR3 DNA follows: TGTGCCAGCACCTCACCCCGGACAGTCGGGACTAGCGGGGACGAGCAGTTCTTC.

V is TRBV5-1 and J is TRBJ2-1, with D tentatively TRBD2 (6 bases). The CDR3 has 14 amino acids. CDR1 and CDR2 (germline): SGHRS, YFSETQ. V was cut by 3 bases and J by 7 bases, with 14 bases left in between. CDR3 amino acids: CASSSGLQINEQFF. DNA for the CDR3: TGCGCCAGCAGCTCGGGACTGCAGATTAATGAGCAGTTCTTC.

In its sample, this clonotype was seen many times. The chain joins TRBV9 to TRBJ1-2, with a possible D match to TRBD1 (5 bases). Germline V lookup: CDR1 SGDLS, CDR2 YYNGEE. V lost 0 bases, J lost 7 bases, and 16 bases lay in between. This CDR3 has 15 amino acids. For the CDR3, the DNA is TGTGCCAGCAGCGTAGCCACCGGGACTACGGGTGGCTACACCTTC. Amino acids: CASSVATGTTGGYTF.

The V and J genes are TRBV2 and TRBJ2-7; D possibly uses TRBD1 or TRBD2 (5 bases each). The CDR3 is made up of 15 amino acids. Looked up from germline, CDR1 is SNHLY and CDR2 is FYNNEI. Trimming took off 3 bases at V and 3 bases at J, with 15 bases between the two ends. As DNA, the CDR3 is TGTGCCAGCAGTGAGCCCCGGGACGGAGTCTACGAGCAGTACGTC. Its protein is CASSEPRDGVYEQYV.

This rearrangement joins TRBV10-3 to TRBJ2-5; D unresolved. CDR3 size: 12 residues. V shed 4 bases and J shed 2 bases, with 5 bases lying between them. CDR1 is ENHRY and CDR2 is SYGVKD in the germline V gene. CDR3 amino acids: CAISGAQETQYF. The CDR3 region has the DNA TGTGCCATCAGTGGGGCTCAAGAGACCCAGTACTTC.

This clonotype was observed a few times. The V call is TRBV29-1, the J call TRBJ1-2; a weak D match, TRBD1 (5 bases). CDR3 length: 14 amino acids. Germline V CDR1 and CDR2: SQVTM, ANQGSEA. V was trimmed by 0 bases and J by 7 bases, leaving 15 bases between them. DNA for the CDR3: TGCAGCGTTGAAGAGGAGACCAGGGTTCGTGGCTACACCTTC. It is translated as CSVEEETRVRGYTF.